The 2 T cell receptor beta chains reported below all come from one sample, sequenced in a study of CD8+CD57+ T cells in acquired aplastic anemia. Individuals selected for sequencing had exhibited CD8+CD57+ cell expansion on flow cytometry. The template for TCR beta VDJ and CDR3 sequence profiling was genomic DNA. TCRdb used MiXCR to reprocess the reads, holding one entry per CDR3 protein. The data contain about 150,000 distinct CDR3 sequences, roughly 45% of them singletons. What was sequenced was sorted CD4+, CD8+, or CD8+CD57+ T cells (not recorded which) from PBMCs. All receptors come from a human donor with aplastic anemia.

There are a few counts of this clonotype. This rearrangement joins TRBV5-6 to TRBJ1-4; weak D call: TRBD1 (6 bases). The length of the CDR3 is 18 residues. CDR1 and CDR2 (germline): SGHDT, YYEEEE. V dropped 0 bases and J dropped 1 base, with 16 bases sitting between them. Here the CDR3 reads CASSLDRDTFLTNEKLFF. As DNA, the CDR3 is TGTGCCAGCAGCTTGGACCGGGACACCTTTTTAACTAATGAAAAACTGTTTTTT.

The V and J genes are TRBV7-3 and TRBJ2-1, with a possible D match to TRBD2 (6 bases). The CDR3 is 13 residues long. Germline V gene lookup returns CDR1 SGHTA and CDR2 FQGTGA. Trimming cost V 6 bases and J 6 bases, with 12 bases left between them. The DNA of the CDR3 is TGTGCCAGCAGTCCCCATAGCGGCAATGAGCAGTTCTTC. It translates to CASSPHSGNEQFF. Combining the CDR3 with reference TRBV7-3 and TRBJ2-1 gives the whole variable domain GAGVSQTPSNKVTEKGKYVELRCDPISGHTALYWYRQSLGQGPEFLIYFQGTGAADDSGLPNDRFFAVRPEGSVSTLKIQRTERGDSAVYLCASSPHSGNEQFFGPGTRLTVL.